The 25 T cell receptor beta chains presented below share a single source sample, sequenced in a study of OX40 agonist ivuxolimab in advanced cancers. Clones were sequenced by immunoSEQ multiplex PCR, and TCRdb holds only the in-frame ones, with some missing. The sample has 72,000 or so clones; 80% to 90% are singletons. The specimen comprised CD4+ or CD8+ T cells sorted from blood, sampled in a trial of the OX40 agonist ivuxolimab. These receptors were collected from an adult with an advanced solid tumor such as melanoma, head and neck, liver or kidney cancer.

This chain uses TRBV7-9 with TRBJ2-3; 12 bases map to TRBD2. The CDR3 is 18 amino acids. In germline, CDR1 is SEHNR, CDR2 FQNEAQ (reference sequence). Unmatched junction bases numbered 21, after V lost 6 bases and J lost 11 bases. The CDR3: CASRPLQLAGGRIRGQYF. CDR3 bases: TGTGCCAGCAGGCCCCTCCAACTAGCGGGGGGAAGGATACGTGGGCAGTATTTT. The full variable domain, its missing parts supplied by reference TRBV7-9 and TRBJ2-3, is DTGVSQNPRHKITKRGQNVTFRCDPISEHNRLYWYRQTLGQGPEFLTYFQNEAQLEKSRLLSDRFSAERPKGSFSTLEIQRTEQGDSAMYLCASRPLQLAGGRIRGQYFGPGTRLTVL.

The rearrangement uses TRBV29-1 and TRBJ2-3, with D maybe TRBD1 (6 bases). Trimming left V 3 bases short and J 2 bases short, with 9 bases between. Germline values: CDR1 SQVTM, CDR2 ANQGSEA. CDR3 size: 13 residues. CDR3 sequence (DNA): TGCAGCGTTGACTGGGGGCTCACAGATACGCAGTATTTT. It codes for CSVDWGLTDTQYF.

The chain joins TRBV19 to TRBJ1-1; 8 nucleotides match TRBD1. CDR3 length: 18 residues. The trim removed 5 bases at V and 1 base at J, leaving 15 bases unmatched. Germline V CDR1 and CDR2: LNHDA, SQIVND (reference sequence). The CDR3 sequence: CASSFHLVRTGTNTEAFF. CDR3 nucleotide sequence: TGTGCCAGTAGTTTCCACCTCGTCCGGACAGGGACGAACACTGAAGCTTTCTTT. Full variable domain (missing parts from reference TRBV19 and TRBJ1-1): DGGITQSPKYLFRKEGQNVTLSCEQNLNHDAMYWYRQDPGQGLRLIYYSQIVNDFQKGDIAEGYSVSREKKESFPLTVTSAQKNPTAFYLCASSFHLVRTGTNTEAFFGQGTRLTVV.

The chain couples TRBV2 to TRBJ1-2; the D gene is possibly TRBD1 (5 bases). The ends were cut back, 8 bases at V and 1 base at J, with 5 bases in the middle. CDR1 is SNHLY, CDR2 FYNNEI, per germline. This CDR3 is 11 amino acids long. The CDR3 DNA follows: TGTGCCAGCGGGGGTAACTATGGCTACACCTTC. Translation gives CASGGNYGYTF.

The chain is built from TRBV10-2 and TRBJ2-1, with D perhaps TRBD2 (5 bases). Germline lookup yields CDR1 WSHSY and CDR2 SAAADI. There are 13 residues in the CDR3. The V and J ends lost 6 bases and 3 bases respectively, with 9 bases between them. The CDR3 here is CASSQRDYNEQFF. The CDR3 region has the DNA TGCGCCAGCAGCCAGAGGGACTACAATGAGCAGTTCTTC.

The chain employs TRBV5-1 and TRBJ1-4; possibly TRBD1 for D (5 bases). V was cut by 2 bases and J by 0 bases, with 8 bases left in between. The CDR3 has 15 amino acids. Germline lookup yields CDR1 SGHRS and CDR2 YFSETQ. The CDR3 region is CASSLTGATNEKLFF. The CDR3 DNA is TGCGCCAGCAGCTTAACAGGTGCAACTAATGAAAAACTGTTTTTT.

V is TRBV29-1 and J is TRBJ2-3, with D tentatively TRBD2 (6 bases). Trimming removed 7 bases from V and 3 bases from J, with 17 bases in between. Germline values: CDR1 SQVTM, CDR2 ANQGSEA. CDR3 length equals 14 residues. The CDR3 reads CSAESGFRTDTQYF. Here the CDR3 DNA reads TGCAGCGCCGAAAGCGGGTTTAGGACAGATACGCAGTATTTT.

This chain uses TRBV2 with TRBJ1-2; TRBD1 might be the D (5 bases). Trimming removed 8 bases at V and 4 bases at J, with 11 bases between. The CDR3 consists of 12 residues. Per germline, CDR1 SNHLY and CDR2 FYNNEI. CDR3 bases: TGTGCCAGCGGGACGGATGGCTATGGCTACACCTTC. Translation: CASGTDGYGYTF.

V usage is TRBV11-2 and J usage is TRBJ2-5; a weak D match, TRBD2 (6 bases). There are 16 residues in the CDR3. Trimming cost V 3 bases and J 5 bases, with 19 bases left between them. The germline CDR1 and CDR2 sequences are SGHAT and FQNNGV. The CDR3 coding sequence is TGTGCCAGCAGCTTTGACACTAGCCGATCGTACGAGACCCAGTACTTC. This gives the protein CASSFDTSRSYETQYF.

For this clone: This sample also contains other DNA sequences that code for the same CDR3. The rearrangement uses TRBV6-5 and TRBJ2-7; 9 bases are shared with TRBD1. Germline V CDR1 and CDR2: MNHEY, SVGAGI. The CDR3 has 14 amino acids. V was clipped by 6 bases and J by 3 bases; unmatched bases: 6. The CDR3 sequence: CASRSGTGIYEQYF. CDR3 sequence (DNA): TGTGCCAGCAGATCGGGGACAGGGATCTACGAGCAGTACTTC.

The chain joins TRBV11-2 to TRBJ2-3, with 8 bases identical to TRBD2. This CDR3 contains 15 residues. V lost 2 bases and J lost 5; bases outside the gene matches: 6. The germline gives CDR1 SGHAT, CDR2 FQNNGV. The CDR3 sequence: CASSLMAGGLDTQYF. In DNA, the CDR3 is TGTGCCAGCAGCTTAATGGCGGGGGGACTAGATACGCAGTATTTT. Variable domain in full (rest from reference TRBV11-2 and TRBJ2-3): EAGVAQSPRYKIIEKRQSVAFWCNPISGHATLYWYQQILGQGPKLLIQFQNNGVVDDSQLPKDRFSAERLKGVDSTLKIQPAKLEDSAVYLCASSLMAGGLDTQYFGPGTRLTVL.

This chain joins TRBV5-4 and TRBJ2-1, with 12 bases aligning to TRBD1. Germline V gene data show CDR1 as SGHNT and CDR2 as YYREEE (reference sequence). The CDR3 runs to 14 residues. Germline trimming cut 5 bases from V and 6 bases from J; bases unmatched to any gene: 3. Written as DNA, the CDR3 is TGTGCCAGCAGGGGACAGGGGGCCCTCAATGAGCAGTTCTTC. Protein: CASRGQGALNEQFF.

This chain links TRBV28 with TRBJ2-2, with 12 bases identical to TRBD1. Germline CDR1 is MDHEN and CDR2 is SYDVKM. The CDR3 loop spans 17 amino acids. The V and J ends lost 5 bases and 4 bases, in that order; junction bases with no gene match: 8. CDR3 nucleotide sequence: TGTGCCAGCAGTCTCCCGGGACAGGGGGCCGGCACCGGGGAGCTGTTTTTT. Translation: CASSLPGQGAGTGELFF. The full variable domain, in which reference TRBV28 and TRBJ2-2 provide the parts outside the CDR3, is DVKVTQSSRYLVKRTGEKVFLECVQDMDHENMFWYRQDPGLGLRLIYFSYDVKMKEKGDIPEGYSVSREKKERFSLILESASTNQTSMYLCASSLPGQGAGTGELFFGEGSRLTVL.

The chain is built from TRBV7-2 and TRBJ1-1, with 7 bases fitting TRBD1. The CDR3 loop spans 13 amino acids. V lost 3 bases and J lost 3; bases outside the gene matches: 1. Germline V lookup: CDR1 SGHTA, CDR2 FQGNSA. The DNA of the CDR3 is TGTGCCAGCAGCTTGACAGGGTACACTGAAGCTTTCTTT. Its protein is CASSLTGYTEAFF.

The chain links TRBV6-1 to TRBJ1-5; D might be TRBD1 (5 bases). CDR3 length: 13 amino acids. Germline V lookup: CDR1 MNHNS, CDR2 SASEGT. V lost 7 bases and J lost 5, with 12 bases in between. The CDR3 bases are TGTGCCAGCACCCTGGACACCTATCAGCCCCAGCATTTT. It codes for CASTLDTYQPQHF.

This sequence joins TRBV6-4 and TRBJ2-1; the D is unclear. With 3 bases removed from V and 4 bases from J, the gap between germline ends came to 16 bases. CDR1 and CDR2 from the germline V gene are MRHNA and SNTAGT. This CDR3 region has 16 residues. The CDR3 loop is CASSEGSTSNYNEQFF. Here the CDR3 DNA reads TGTGCCAGCAGTGAAGGGTCTACCTCGAATTACAATGAGCAGTTCTTC.

V gene TRBV6-5 combines with J gene TRBJ2-5; TRBD2 aligns across 7 bases. V dropped 3 bases and J dropped 2; count of bases not matched to a gene: 6. The CDR3 sequence is 15 residues long. From germline, CDR1 is MNHEY and CDR2 SVGAGI. In DNA, the CDR3 is TGTGCCAGCAGTTATACCGGGACTACTCAAGAGACCCAGTACTTC. This encodes CASSYTGTTQETQYF.

This clone occurred a few times. The genes are TRBV5-1 and TRBJ2-3, with D tentatively TRBD2 (6 bases). Trimming pared 2 bases from V and 2 bases from J, leaving 9 bases between. The germline V gene has CDR1 SGHRS and CDR2 YFSETQ. There are 14 residues in the CDR3. The DNA of the CDR3 is TGCGCCAGCAGCTTATTAGCGGTCACAGATACGCAGTATTTT. It specifies CASSLLAVTDTQYF.

In its sample, this clone was seen a few times. V gene TRBV9 combines with J gene TRBJ2-1; 7 bases line up with TRBD2. There are 16 residues in the CDR3. After removal of 0 bases from V and 6 bases from J, the junction contained 9 bases not matched to a gene. Germline V gene data show CDR1 as SGDLS and CDR2 as YYNGEE. The CDR3 spells CASSVDAGVKSNEQFF. The CDR3 region has the DNA TGTGCCAGCAGCGTAGATGCGGGGGTCAAGTCCAATGAGCAGTTCTTC.

The chain employs TRBV28 and TRBJ2-2, with 11 bases identical to TRBD2. V dropped 8 bases and J dropped 1; count of bases not matched to a gene: 0. Germline CDR1 and CDR2: MDHEN and SYDVKM. CDR3 size: 14 residues. The CDR3 loop is CASGLAGNTGELFF. CDR3 sequence (DNA): TGTGCCAGCGGACTAGCGGGGAACACCGGGGAGCTGTTTTTT. Based on the CDR3 plus reference TRBV28 and TRBJ2-2, the full variable domain is DVKVTQSSRYLVKRTGEKVFLECVQDMDHENMFWYRQDPGLGLRLIYFSYDVKMKEKGDIPEGYSVSREKKERFSLILESASTNQTSMYLCASGLAGNTGELFFGEGSRLTVL.

The chain links TRBV9 to TRBJ1-4; the D gene is possibly TRBD1 (5 bases). The germline CDR1 and CDR2 sequences are SGDLS and YYNGEE. V was shortened by 0 bases and J by 8 bases, with 14 bases between the two germline ends. This CDR3 comprises 15 residues. The CDR3 here is CASSVAPGEGEKLFF. The CDR3 bases are TGTGCCAGCAGCGTAGCTCCGGGGGAAGGAGAAAAACTGTTTTTT. Full variable domain (missing parts from reference TRBV9 and TRBJ1-4): DSGVTQTPKHLITATGQRVTLRCSPRSGDLSVYWYQQSLDQGLQFLIQYYNGEERAKGNILERFSAQQFPDLHSELNLSSLELGDSALYFCASSVAPGEGEKLFFGSGTQLSVL.

The chain links TRBV28 to TRBJ2-2; 12 positions match TRBD1. The CDR3 spans 17 residues. Per the germline V gene, CDR1 is MDHEN and CDR2 is SYDVKM. V lost 4 bases, J lost 4 bases, and 7 bases stayed unmatched. As DNA, the CDR3 is TGTGCCAGCAGTTCAGGGCTGGGACAGGGGGCCACCGGGGAGCTGTTTTTT. Translation gives CASSSGLGQGATGELFF. The whole variable domain, remainder taken from reference TRBV28 and TRBJ2-2, is DVKVTQSSRYLVKRTGEKVFLECVQDMDHENMFWYRQDPGLGLRLIYFSYDVKMKEKGDIPEGYSVSREKKERFSLILESASTNQTSMYLCASSSGLGQGATGELFFGEGSRLTVL.

The chain uses TRBV6-5 and TRBJ2-2, with D possibly being TRBD2 (5 bases). The V gene's germline CDR1 is MNHEY and CDR2 SVGAGI. V dropped 9 bases and J dropped 1 base, with 12 bases sitting between them. The CDR3 extends over 14 amino acids. The CDR3 spells CASFRGGNTGELFF. The CDR3 coding sequence is TGTGCCAGTTTTCGCGGAGGGAACACCGGGGAGCTGTTTTTT.

V usage is TRBV7-3 and J usage is TRBJ2-1, with 9 bases that match TRBD1. V lost 2 bases to trimming and J lost 5 bases; unmatched junction nucleotides: 10. This CDR3 has 17 residues. CDR1 is SGHTA, CDR2 FQGTGA, per germline. The CDR3 sequence is CASSLGLGQGTHNEQFF. The CDR3 DNA sequence: TGTGCCAGCAGCTTAGGGTTAGGACAGGGGACTCACAATGAGCAGTTCTTC.

This clone was observed once. The chain carries TRBV18 and TRBJ2-7, with D possibly being TRBD1 (5 bases). V was pared by 2 bases and J by 0 bases, with 14 bases between. The CDR3 runs 16 residues. Germline CDR1 KGHSH, CDR2 LQKENI. The CDR3 DNA sequence: TGTGCCAGCTCACCAAGGTCGCGACAGAGCTCCTACGAGCAGTACTTC. Translated: CASSPRSRQSSYEQYF.